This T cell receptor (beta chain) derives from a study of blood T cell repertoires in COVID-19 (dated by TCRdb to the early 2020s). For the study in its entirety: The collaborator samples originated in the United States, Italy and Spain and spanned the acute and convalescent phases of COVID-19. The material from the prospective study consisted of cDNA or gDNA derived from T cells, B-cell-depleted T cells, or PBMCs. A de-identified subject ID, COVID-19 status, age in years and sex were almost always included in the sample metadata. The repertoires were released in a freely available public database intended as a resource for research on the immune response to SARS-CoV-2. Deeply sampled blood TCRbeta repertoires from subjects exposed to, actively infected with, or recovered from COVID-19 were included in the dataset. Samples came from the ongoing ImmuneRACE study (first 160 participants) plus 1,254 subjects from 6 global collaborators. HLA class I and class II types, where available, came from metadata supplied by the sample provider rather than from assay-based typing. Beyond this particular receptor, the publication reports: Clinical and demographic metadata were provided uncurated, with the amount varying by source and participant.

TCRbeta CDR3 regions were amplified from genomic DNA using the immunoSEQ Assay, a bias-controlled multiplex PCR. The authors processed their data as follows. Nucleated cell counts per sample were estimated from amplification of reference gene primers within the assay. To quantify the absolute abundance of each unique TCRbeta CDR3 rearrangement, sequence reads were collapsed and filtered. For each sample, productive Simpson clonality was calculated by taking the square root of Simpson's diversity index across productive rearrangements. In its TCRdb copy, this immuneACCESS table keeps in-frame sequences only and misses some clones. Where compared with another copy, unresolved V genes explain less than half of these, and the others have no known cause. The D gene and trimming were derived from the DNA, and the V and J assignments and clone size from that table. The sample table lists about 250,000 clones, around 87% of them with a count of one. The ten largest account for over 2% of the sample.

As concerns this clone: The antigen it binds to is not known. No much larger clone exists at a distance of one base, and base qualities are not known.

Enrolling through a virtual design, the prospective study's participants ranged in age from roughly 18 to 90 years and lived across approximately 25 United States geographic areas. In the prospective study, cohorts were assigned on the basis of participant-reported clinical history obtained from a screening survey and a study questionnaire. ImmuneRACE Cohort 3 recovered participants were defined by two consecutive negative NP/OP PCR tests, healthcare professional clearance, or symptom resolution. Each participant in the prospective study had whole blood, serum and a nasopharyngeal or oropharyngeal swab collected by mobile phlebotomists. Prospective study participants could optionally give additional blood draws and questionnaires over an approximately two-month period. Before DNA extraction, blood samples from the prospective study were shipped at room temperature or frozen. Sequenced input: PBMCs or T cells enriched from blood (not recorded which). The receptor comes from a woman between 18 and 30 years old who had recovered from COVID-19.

The DNA sequence is TGTGCCAGCAGCCAAGATCACAGGGAAACCTGGAGAGAAGCTTTCTTT. Translated, this gives CASSQDHRETWREAFF. Rearrangement joined TRBV3-1 (or the pseudogene TRBV3-2) to TRBJ1-1; a tentative D call is TRBD1 (6 bases match). The CDR3 runs 16 amino acids, cysteine and phenylalanine included. Only the CDR3 part of the read is kept: 48 bases, read in frame from the first base. The germline V gene encodes CDR1 LGHDT and CDR2 YNNKEL (reference sequence). The V end loses 0 bases and the J end loses 8 bases, and a stretch of 19 bases separates them.